The clone carrying this T cell receptor beta chain was picked up a small number of times. Antigen: not known. This specimen comes from a study of T cells in localized non-small cell lung cancer. Overall study results and limits: Higher blood T cell density went with longer overall survival. There was higher T cell clonality in uninvolved adjacent lung than in tumor, and it was highest there.

Repertoires were generated with immunoSEQ multiplex PCR, while TCRdb's copy carries only in-frame clones and drops some. Of some 4,000 clones detected, roughly 25% appear once; the ten largest clones hold roughly 7.2%. Germline CDR1 is MNHGY and CDR2 is SAAAGT. V lost 6 bases and J lost 8, with 18 bases in between. The CDR3 runs 14 residues. V gene TRBV6-8 combines with J gene TRBJ2-3; tentatively, D is TRBD2 (5 bases). This TCR was sampled from a woman aged 35-75 years with stage I lung adenocarcinoma. Sequencing used lung tumor tissue, obtained before any cancer treatment. CDR3 sequence (DNA): TGTGCCAGCAGAGCGGATGGAACAAGGGCTACGCAGTATTTT. It is translated as CASRADGTRATQYF.